The clone carrying this T cell receptor (beta chain) was counted only a few times. This entry is derived from a study of regulatory T cells in long-lasting Graves disease. Library construction for TCR beta used iRepertoire HTBI primers and Arm-PCR of CDR3 regions. TCRdb fed the multiplex PCR reads into MiXCR, producing one record per CDR3 protein. The data contain around 420,000 distinct CDR3 sequences, 15% to 19% of them singletons. CDR1 is SGHRS, CDR2 YFSETQ, per germline. CDR3 length: 15 residues. Trimming shortened V by 3 bases and J by 4 bases, and 14 bases separated the two germline ends. Regarding time point: newly diagnosed GD, antithyroid drugs for less than 3 months. After RNA was extracted from PBMCs, the TCR library was made from it.

The sample consisted of peripheral blood mononuclear cells (PBMCs), taken at new diagnosis, from a patient treated with antithyroid drugs. V gene TRBV5-1 combines with J gene TRBJ1-5; D remains unclear. This TCR came from a female donor with Graves disease. The CDR3 DNA is TGCGCCAGCAGCTCCGGTTCCCTGGGGAATCAGCCCCAGCATTTT. Protein: CASSSGSLGNQPQHF. Together with reference TRBV5-1 and TRBJ1-5, the CDR3 gives the full variable domain: KAGVTQTPRYLIKTRGQQVTLSCSPISGHRSVSWYQQTPGQGLQFLFEYFSETQRNKGNFPGRFSGRQFSNSRSEMNVSTLELGDSALYLCASSSGSLGNQPQHFGDGTRLSIL.